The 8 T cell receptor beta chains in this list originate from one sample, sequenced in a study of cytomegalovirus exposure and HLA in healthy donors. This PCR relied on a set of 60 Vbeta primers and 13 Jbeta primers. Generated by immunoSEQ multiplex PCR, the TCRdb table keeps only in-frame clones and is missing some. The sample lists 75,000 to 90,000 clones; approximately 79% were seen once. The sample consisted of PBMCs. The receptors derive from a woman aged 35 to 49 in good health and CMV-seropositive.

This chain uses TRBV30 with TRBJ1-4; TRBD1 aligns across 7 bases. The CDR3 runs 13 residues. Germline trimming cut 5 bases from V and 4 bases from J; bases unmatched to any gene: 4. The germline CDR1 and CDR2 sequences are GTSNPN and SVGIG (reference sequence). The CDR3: CAWGGQLNEKLFF. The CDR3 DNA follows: TGTGCCTGGGGGGGACAGCTTAATGAAAAACTGTTTTTT.

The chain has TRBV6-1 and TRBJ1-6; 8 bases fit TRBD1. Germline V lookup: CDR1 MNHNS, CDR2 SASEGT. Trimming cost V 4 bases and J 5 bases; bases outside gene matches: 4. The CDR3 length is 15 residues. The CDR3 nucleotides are TGTGCCAGCAGTGCTTTGACAGGGGATAATTCACCCCTCCACTTT. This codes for CASSALTGDNSPLHF.

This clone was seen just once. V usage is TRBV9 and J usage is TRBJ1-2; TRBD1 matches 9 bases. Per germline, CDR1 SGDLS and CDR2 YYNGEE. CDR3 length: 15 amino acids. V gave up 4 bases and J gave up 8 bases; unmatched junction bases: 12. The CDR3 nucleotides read TGTGCCAGCAGCTCCCTAGGGACAGGGAGAGAGGGCTACACCTTC. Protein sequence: CASSSLGTGREGYTF. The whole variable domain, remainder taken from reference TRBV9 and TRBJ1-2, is DSGVTQTPKHLITATGQRVTLRCSPRSGDLSVYWYQQSLDQGLQFLIQYYNGEERAKGNILERFSAQQFPDLHSELNLSSLELGDSALYFCASSSLGTGREGYTFGSGTRLTVV.

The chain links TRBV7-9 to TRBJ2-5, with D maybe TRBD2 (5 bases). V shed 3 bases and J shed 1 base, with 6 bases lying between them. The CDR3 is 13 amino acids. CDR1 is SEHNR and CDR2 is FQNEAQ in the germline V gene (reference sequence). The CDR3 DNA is TGTGCCAGCAGCTTTGGGAGCCAAGAGACCCAGTACTTC. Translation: CASSFGSQETQYF.

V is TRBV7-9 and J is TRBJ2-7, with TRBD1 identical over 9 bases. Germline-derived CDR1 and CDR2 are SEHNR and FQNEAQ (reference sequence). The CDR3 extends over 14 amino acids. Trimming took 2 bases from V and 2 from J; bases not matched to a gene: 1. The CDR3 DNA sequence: TGTGCCAGCAGCTTATGGGACAGGGCCTACGAGCAGTACTTC. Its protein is CASSLWDRAYEQYF.

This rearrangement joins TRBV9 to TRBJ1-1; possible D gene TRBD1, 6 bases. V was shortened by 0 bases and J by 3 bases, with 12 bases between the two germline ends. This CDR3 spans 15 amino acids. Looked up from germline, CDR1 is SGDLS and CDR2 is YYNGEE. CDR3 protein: CASSVEGGRDTEAFF. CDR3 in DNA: TGTGCCAGCAGCGTAGAAGGGGGACGGGACACTGAAGCTTTCTTT. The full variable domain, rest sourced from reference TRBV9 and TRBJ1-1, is DSGVTQTPKHLITATGQRVTLRCSPRSGDLSVYWYQQSLDQGLQFLIQYYNGEERAKGNILERFSAQQFPDLHSELNLSSLELGDSALYFCASSVEGGRDTEAFFGQGTRLTVV.

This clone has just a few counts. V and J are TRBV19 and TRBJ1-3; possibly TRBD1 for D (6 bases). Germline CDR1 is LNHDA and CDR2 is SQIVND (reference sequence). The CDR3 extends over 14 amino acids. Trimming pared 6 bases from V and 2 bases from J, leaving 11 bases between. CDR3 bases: TGTGCCAGTAGGATCGACAGGACTGGAAACACCATATATTTT. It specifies CASRIDRTGNTIYF. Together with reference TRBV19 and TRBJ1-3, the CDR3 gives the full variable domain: DGGITQSPKYLFRKEGQNVTLSCEQNLNHDAMYWYRQDPGQGLRLIYYSQIVNDFQKGDIAEGYSVSREKKESFPLTVTSAQKNPTAFYLCASRIDRTGNTIYFGEGSWLTVV.

CDR3 DNA: TGTGCCAGCAGCCACAATTTTAACTATGGCTACACCTTC. This translates into CASSHNFNYGYTF. The gene calls are TRBV7-2 and TRBJ1-2; D gene unclear. This CDR3 has 13 residues. CDR1 SGHTA and CDR2 FQGNSA come from the germline V gene. Trimming left V 5 bases short and J 1 base short, with 8 bases between.